This TCR beta chain is drawn from a study of OX40 agonist ivuxolimab in advanced cancers. Study-level background: Three patients responded partially, comprising one with hepatocellular carcinoma and two with cutaneous melanoma.

About this clone: Its antigen is unknown.

This table comes from immunoSEQ multiplex PCR, and its TCRdb copy is limited to in-frame clones, with some not included. The data show around 45,000 clones, with around 88% seen just once and around 30% held by the top ten. The V and J ends lost 8 bases and 4 bases, in that order; junction bases with no gene match: 13. CDR1 is SEHNR, CDR2 FQNEAQ, per germline (reference sequence). This CDR3 region has 16 residues. Overall study results and limits: On average, a greater number of expanded clones characterised CD8+ T cells relative to CD4+. In the 0.1-3.0 mg/kg groups, partial responders showed among the lowest expansion.

The chain has TRBV7-9 and TRBJ2-3; 9 nucleotides align to TRBD2. This specimen was CD4+ or CD8+ T cells sorted from blood, taken in a trial of the OX40 agonist ivuxolimab. The source of this sequence is an adult with an advanced solid tumor such as melanoma, head and neck, liver or kidney cancer. The CDR3 sequence: CASLTEGGGAADTQYF. CDR3 sequence (DNA): TGTGCCAGCTTAACCGAAGGCGGGGGGGCCGCAGATACGCAGTATTTT.